The rows below give T cell receptor beta chains drawn from one sample of a study of OX40 agonist ivuxolimab in advanced cancers. The method was immunoSEQ multiplex PCR; TCRdb's version includes in-frame clones alone and lacks a portion of them. The sample holds about 70,000 clones, approximately 89% seen once. The sequencing here drew on CD4+ or CD8+ T cells sorted from blood, taken in a trial of the OX40 agonist ivuxolimab. These receptors were collected from an adult with an advanced solid tumor such as melanoma, head and neck, liver or kidney cancer. The conserved cysteine and the conserved F or W are not part of the CDR3 here. The D gene is left open where the match is weak. Size is omitted from some rows. Given values are once, few, many or a class for expanded clones.

TRBJ2-5 NA TRBV5-4 12 NA ASRNEGPQGTQY
TRBJ1-1 NA TRBV6-1 10 NA ASRKENTEAF
TRBJ2-2 TRBD2 TRBV11-2 14 NA ASSPRLATNTGELF
TRBJ1-2 NA TRBV7-9 11 NA ASSPTYRFGYT
TRBJ2-3 TRBD1 TRBV6-1 13 NA ASIRTGDSTDTQY
TRBJ2-1 TRBD2 TRBV5-1 14 NA ASSPLAGTADNEQF
TRBJ2-3 NA TRBV5-1 13 NA ASSLQSPGTDTQY
TRBJ1-1 NA TRBV19 10 NA ASSDQITEAF
TRBJ2-1 NA TRBV6-6 9 NA ASSPSNEQF
TRBJ1-6 NA TRBV11-2 11 NA ASSPGYNSPLH
TRBJ1-2 TRBD1 TRBV4-1 17 NA ASSQGRGEGAGTNYGYT
TRBJ1-3 NA TRBV4-1 14 NA ASSQVWQTSGNTIY
TRBJ2-5 NA TRBV5-4 10 NA ASSYYQETQY
TRBJ2-7 NA TRBV5-1 13 few ASSLVRGLSYEQY
TRBJ2-3 NA TRBV6-5 12 few ASSSTRVTDTQY
TRBJ2-2 NA TRBV14 14 NA ASSLTRPALAGELF
TRBJ1-2 TRBD1 TRBV5-1 14 NA ASSLGDSLPRYGYT
TRBJ1-5 NA TRBV12-5 12 once ASDAGYSNQPQH
TRBJ2-2 NA TRBV6-5 13 NA ASSYSYGATGELF
TRBJ2-5 TRBD2 TRBV2 13 few ASSKSTSAGETQY
TRBJ2-3 NA TRBV10-1 11 once ASSPRQTDTQY
TRBJ2-3 NA TRBV5-1 13 NA ASRLAGGPTDTQY
TRBJ1-1 NA TRBV6-1 12 NA ASSVHNLNTEAF